These 28 T cell receptor beta chains came from one sample sequenced in a study of neurological immune-mediated disorders. MiXCR, run by TCRdb on the 5' RACE reads, gives a single entry per CDR3 protein. This table holds around 53,000 distinct CDR3 sequences, approximately 4.1% found once. The source material was PBMCs. These receptors all come from a middle-aged man with multiple sclerosis.

In regard to this clonotype: The junction differs from germline at one of its ends, possibly a read error. This chain links TRBV3-1 with TRBJ2-7, with no clear D. The germline CDR1 and CDR2 sequences are LGHDT and YNNKEL (reference sequence). The CDR3 has 12 amino acids. CDR3 DNA sequence: TGTGCCAGCAGCAAAGAGCTCGAAGAGCAGTACTTC. Protein sequence: CASSKELEEQYF.

This clonotype was recorded at least ten times. The gene calls are TRBV18 and TRBJ1-1, with 7 bases identical to TRBD1. The CDR3 totals 15 residues. Trimming took 3 bases from V and 1 from J; bases not matched to a gene: 5. The V gene's germline CDR1 is KGHSH and CDR2 LQKENI. The CDR3 DNA follows: TGTGCCAGCTCACCTGCGACAGGGTCGAACACTGAAGCTTTCTTT. Translating it yields CASSPATGSNTEAFF.

This clonotype was picked up a small number of times. A much larger clone sits a single nucleotide away, making a read error possible. The rearrangement joins TRBV7-2 to TRBJ2-5; D gene unclear. In germline, CDR1 is SGHTA, CDR2 FQGNSA. This CDR3 region has 13 residues. Trimming stripped 5 bases from V and 3 bases from J, with 10 bases between. For the CDR3, the DNA is TGTGCCAGCAGCATAAACCGTGAAGAGACCCAGTACTTC. Its protein product is CASSINREETQYF.

This clonotype was observed many times. The chain uses TRBV29-1 and TRBJ2-7; D might be TRBD1 (8 bases). The CDR3 is 12 amino acids. From germline, CDR1 is SQVTM and CDR2 ANQGSEA. Trimming removed 4 bases at V and 6 bases at J, with 13 bases between. The CDR3: CSVVQGEGEQYF. The CDR3 DNA reads as TGCAGCGTTGTACAGGGGGAGGGCGAGCAGTACTTC.

There are many counts of this clonotype. Mismatch with germline at one junction end may stem from a read error. The chain couples TRBV28 to TRBJ1-6, with D unclear. The CDR3 totals 13 residues. In germline, CDR1 is MDHEN, CDR2 SYDVKM. CDR3 residues: CASSLNRERENKF. CDR3 DNA sequence: TGTGCCAGCAGTTTAAATCGAGAGCGAGAAAACAAATTT.

This clonotype was detected ten times or more. The chain joins TRBV7-9 to TRBJ1-1; a possible D gene is TRBD1 (6 bases). The length of the CDR3 is 17 residues. Between the trimmed V and J ends, which lost 1 base and 3 bases, there was a span of 18 bases. Germline CDR1 reads SEHNR; CDR2 reads FQNEAQ (reference sequence). In nucleotides, the CDR3 is TGTGCCAGCAGCTTAGGTGGGGGGGGCAGTCATCACACTGAAGCTTTCTTT. Amino acid sequence: CASSLGGGGSHHTEAFF.

The chain couples TRBV7-9 to TRBJ2-7; 9 bases line up with TRBD1. The CDR3 has 14 residues. CDR1 is SEHNR and CDR2 is FQNEAQ in the germline V gene (reference sequence). J lost 5 bases, V lost 5 bases, and 7 bases had no gene match. Here the CDR3 DNA reads TGTGCCAGCAGCCAGGACAGGGGAGGAGACGAGCAGTACTTC. This encodes CASSQDRGGDEQYF. Combining the CDR3 with reference TRBV7-9 and TRBJ2-7 gives the whole variable domain DTGVSQNPRHKITKRGQNVTFRCDPISEHNRLYWYRQTLGQGPEFLTYFQNEAQLEKSRLLSDRFSAERPKGSFSTLEIQRTEQGDSAMYLCASSQDRGGDEQYFGPGTRLTVT.

This clonotype was seen at least ten times. This chain links TRBV19 with TRBJ1-6; no clear D gene. This CDR3 contains 13 residues. V dropped 2 bases and J dropped 10 bases, with 9 bases sitting between them. CDR1 and CDR2 from the germline V gene are LNHDA and SQIVND (reference sequence). The CDR3 sequence: CASSISVSSPLHF. CDR3 nucleotide sequence: TGTGCCAGTAGTATATCGGTGTCCTCACCCCTCCACTTT. The variable domain in full, with the rest retrieved from reference TRBV19 and TRBJ1-6, is DGGITQSPKYLFRKEGQNVTLSCEQNLNHDAMYWYRQDPGQGLRLIYYSQIVNDFQKGDIAEGYSVSREKKESFPLTVTSAQKNPTAFYLCASSISVSSPLHFGNGTRLTVT.

This clonotype occurred many times. V is TRBV3-1 and J is TRBJ2-1; 9 bases are shared with TRBD1. The CDR3 consists of 17 residues. Losses at the gene ends were 3 bases for V and 9 bases for J; bases not matched to a gene: 15. In germline, CDR1 is LGHDT, CDR2 YNNKEL (reference sequence). The CDR3 loop is CASSQGRGTGPRVEQFF. The CDR3 region has the DNA TGTGCCAGCAGCCAGGGAAGGGGGACAGGGCCTCGAGTTGAGCAGTTCTTC.

This clonotype was picked up many times. This chain joins TRBV11-2 and TRBJ2-5, with TRBD2 identical over 8 bases. The CDR3 consists of 14 residues. V lost 0 bases, J lost 4 bases, and 1 base stayed unmatched. Germline assignment: CDR1 SGHAT and CDR2 FQNNGV. The CDR3, as DNA: TGTGCCAGCAGCTTAGAAGCGGGAGTAGAGACCCAGTACTTC. Its protein product is CASSLEAGVETQYF.

Remarks on this clonotype: This may come from a read error, since a much larger clone is one base off. The chain combines TRBV20-1 with TRBJ1-3; no firm D call. The CDR3 is 10 amino acids. The germline V gene has CDR1 DFQATT and CDR2 SNEGSKA (reference sequence). For the CDR3, the DNA is TGCAGTGCCCTAGGAAAAACCATATATTTT. Protein: CSALGKTIYF.

Ten or more counts support this clonotype. The genes are TRBV6-4 and TRBJ2-1, with D tentatively TRBD1 (6 bases). CDR1 is MRHNA and CDR2 is SNTAGT in the germline V gene. This CDR3 contains 14 residues. Trimming took off 0 bases at V and 3 bases at J, with 6 bases between the two ends. CDR3 bases: TGTGCCAGCAGTGACTCAGGGGGCTACAATGAGCAGTTCTTC. Translation: CASSDSGGYNEQFF.

The chain links TRBV20-1 to TRBJ1-1; D call uncertain. The CDR3 runs 12 residues. Between the trimmed V and J ends, which lost 6 bases and 5 bases, there was a span of 13 bases. Germline-derived CDR1 and CDR2 are DFQATT and SNEGSKA (reference sequence). The CDR3, as DNA: TGCAGTGCCCGGGAAAGTCAGACTGAAGCTTTCTTT. Translation: CSARESQTEAFF.

The table lists this clonotype with many counts. The chain uses TRBV20-1 and TRBJ2-4; 14 bases fit TRBD2. With 3 bases clipped from V and 3 bases from J, the junction kept 7 bases outside the gene matches. Germline loops: CDR1 DFQATT, CDR2 SNEGSKA (reference sequence). The CDR3 loop spans 17 amino acids. The CDR3 DNA is TGCAGTGCTAGTTCCGGACTAGCGGGGGGCGTCAAAAACATTCAGTACTTC. This sequence encodes CSASSGLAGGVKNIQYF.

Only a few counts were recorded for this clonotype. The J gene is TRBJ2-5, the V gene TRBV28, with 15 positions matching TRBD2. Germline lookup yields CDR1 MDHEN and CDR2 SYDVKM. CDR3 length: 17 amino acids. J was trimmed by 5 bases and V by 2 bases; bases with no gene match: 6. CDR3: CASSLGLAGGQVETQYF. The CDR3, as DNA: TGTGCCAGCAGTTTAGGACTAGCGGGAGGGCAGGTGGAGACCCAGTACTTC.

This clonotype has only a few counts. The CDR3 loop is CSARASRGLNEQFF. In nucleotides, the CDR3 is TGCAGTGCTAGGGCTAGCAGGGGTTTGAATGAGCAGTTCTTC. The chain combines TRBV20-1 with TRBJ2-1; D might be TRBD1 (6 bases). Germline V gene sequence: CDR1 DFQATT, CDR2 SNEGSKA (reference sequence). The V end lost 3 bases, the J end lost 7 bases, and 16 bases lay between the germline ends. The CDR3 runs to 14 residues.

In its sample, this clonotype was seen many times. The V call is TRBV19, the J call TRBJ2-1; a weak D match, TRBD1 (6 bases). Per the germline V gene, CDR1 is LNHDA and CDR2 is SQIVND (reference sequence). V lost 11 bases, J lost 0 bases, and 14 bases lay in between. This CDR3 is built from 14 residues. The DNA of the CDR3 is TGTGCCTCAGCAAGGGGGAGCTCCTACAATGAGCAGTTCTTC. The encoded protein is CASARGSSYNEQFF.

This clonotype has a count of ten or more. CDR3 bases: TGTGCCAGCAGCTCGCCCGGACTAGCGACGACAGATACGCAGTATTTT. As protein: CASSSPGLATTDTQYF. The gene calls are TRBV5-8 and TRBJ2-3; 9 bases map to TRBD2. Germline loops: CDR1 SGHTS, CDR2 YDEGEE. The CDR3 loop spans 16 amino acids. V shed 3 bases, J shed 3 bases, and the junction held 8 bases outside the gene matches. Full variable domain (remainder filled in from reference TRBV5-8 and TRBJ2-3): EAGVTQSPTHLIKTRGQQATLRCSPISGHTSVYWYQQALGLGLQFLLWYDEGEERNRGNFPPRFSGRQFPNYSSELNVNALELEDSALYLCASSSPGLATTDTQYFGPGTRLTVL.

The table lists this clonotype with many counts. This chain links TRBV29-1 with TRBJ2-7; tentatively, D is TRBD2 (5 bases). Germline CDR1 reads SQVTM; CDR2 reads ANQGSEA. The V and J ends lost 5 bases and 3 bases respectively, with 11 bases between them. This CDR3 comprises 12 residues. The CDR3 loop is CSVRDWDYEQYF. Here the CDR3 DNA reads TGCAGCGTTCGGGATTGGGACTACGAGCAGTACTTC.

The table lists this clonotype with many counts. Sequence at one end of the junction differs from germline and may be a read error. V and J are TRBV5-1 and TRBJ1-5, with D possibly TRBD1 on 5 matching bases. The CDR3 totals 13 residues. Germline lookup yields CDR1 SGHRS and CDR2 YFSETQ. The CDR3 region is CASSPEGFQPQNF. CDR3 nucleotide sequence: TGCGCCAGCAGCCCGGAGGGGTTTCAGCCCCAGAATTTT.

This clonotype was recorded at least ten times. This sequence joins TRBV6-6 and TRBJ2-7; D uncertain. This CDR3 region has 12 residues. V was cut by 1 base and J by 6 bases, with 7 bases left in between. Germline V lookup: CDR1 MNHNY, CDR2 SVGAGI (reference sequence). In nucleotides, the CDR3 is TGTGCCAGCAGTTACTACGAAGGCGAGCAGTACTTC. Translated, it gives CASSYYEGEQYF.

This clonotype appeared many times. The chain uses TRBV5-1 and TRBJ1-1; D unclear. Trimming removed 4 bases at V and 0 bases at J, with 7 bases between. Germline assignment: CDR1 SGHRS and CDR2 YFSETQ. CDR3 length equals 13 residues. The CDR3 DNA reads as TGCGCCAGCAGCAGGGAACTGAACACTGAAGCTTTCTTT. Translating it yields CASSRELNTEAFF.

This clonotype was picked up many times. The chain has TRBV12-3 or TRBV12-4 and TRBJ2-7; D is unclear. The CDR3 has 14 amino acids. V shed 3 bases and J shed 0 bases, with 9 bases lying between them. CDR3 DNA sequence: TGTGCCAGCAGTTTCTTGGGAAGCTCCTACGAGCAGTACTTC. The encoded protein is CASSFLGSSYEQYF.

As concerns this clonotype: A read error may explain this, as a much larger clone is one base away. The chain has TRBV5-1 and TRBJ1-1; no firm D call. Germline V gene lookup returns CDR1 SGHRS and CDR2 YFSETQ. The CDR3 totals 13 residues. V dropped 4 bases and J dropped 4 bases, with 11 bases sitting between them. In nucleotides, the CDR3 is TGCGCCAGCAGCATGGAAAGGATCACTGAAGCTTTCTTT. Translated, it gives CASSMERITEAFF.

Many counts were recorded for this clonotype. The rearrangement uses TRBV7-2 and TRBJ1-4; D is possibly TRBD1 (5 bases). In germline, CDR1 is SGHTA, CDR2 FQGNSA. V was shortened by 5 bases and J by 6 bases, with 19 bases between the two germline ends. The CDR3 is 16 residues long. Written as DNA, the CDR3 is TGTGCCAGCAGCCCCGTCCCGAGGGGCGGATATGAAAAACTGTTTTTT. Amino acid sequence: CASSPVPRGGYEKLFF. Using reference TRBV7-2 and TRBJ1-4 for the parts outside the CDR3, the full variable domain is GAGVSQSPSNKVTEKGKDVELRCDPISGHTALYWYRQSLGQGLEFLIYFQGNSAPDKSGLPSDRFSAERTGGSVSTLTIQRTQQEDSAVYLCASSPVPRGGYEKLFFGSGTQLSVL.

With regard to this clonotype: A much larger clone lies one base from this, so it may be a read error. The chain couples TRBV10-3 to TRBJ2-2; 8 nucleotides match TRBD2. There are 16 residues in the CDR3. Germline assignment: CDR1 ENHRY and CDR2 SYGVKD. The CDR3 here is CAISESSSGNTGALFF. The CDR3 nucleotides read TGTGCCATCAGTGAGTCGAGTAGCGGGAACACCGGGGCGCTGTTTTTT.

This clonotype has ten or more counts. V usage is TRBV5-1 and J usage is TRBJ2-7, with unresolved D. V lost 3 bases and J 1 base, leaving 8 bases between the germline ends. The V gene's germline CDR1 is SGHRS and CDR2 YFSETQ. The CDR3 length is 13 residues. CDR3 DNA sequence: TGCGCCAGCAGCTGGGCCGGGTCCTACGAGCAGTACTTC. This codes for CASSWAGSYEQYF.

Many counts were recorded for this clonotype. This rearrangement joins TRBV5-1 to TRBJ2-5; 8 nucleotides match TRBD2. The CDR3 has 15 amino acids. Trimming cost V 3 bases and J 1 base; bases outside gene matches: 5. CDR1 and CDR2 from the germline V gene are SGHRS and YFSETQ. The CDR3 loop reads CASSSFSGTQETQYF. The CDR3 nucleotides read TGCGCCAGCAGCTCCTTTAGCGGGACCCAAGAGACCCAGTACTTC.